Sequencing of this T cell receptor beta chain was carried out in a study of cytomegalovirus exposure and HLA in healthy donors. Amplification used 60 Vbeta primers and 13 Jbeta primers. The data were produced by immunoSEQ multiplex PCR, yet TCRdb's version contains in-frame clones alone and is incomplete. This sample carries under 110,000 clones, 76% of them seen once, and the ten largest clones take roughly 4%. Germline CDR1 and CDR2: MDHEN and SYDVKM. Trimming cost V 8 bases and J 7 bases, with 15 bases left between them. This CDR3 contains 13 residues. The receptor was derived from a man aged 35 to 55 in good health and CMV-seronegative. The chain uses TRBV28 and TRBJ1-5; tentatively, D is TRBD1 (6 bases). What was sequenced was PBMCs. CDR3: CASRPGERQPQHF. CDR3 nucleotide sequence: TGTGCCAGCCGTCCAGGGGAGAGACAGCCCCAGCATTTT.